This T cell receptor (beta chain) is from a study of vaccination and CD4 T cells after COVID-19 (dated by TCRdb to 2022 to 2024). Turning to the overall study: SARS-CoV-2 positivity had been established in the convalescent patients by nasal swab PCR, and mild disease was recorded in nine or ten of these patients and severe disease in one. The convalescent cohort included six males and four females, with two Hispanic individuals, seven Caucasians, two Asians and one multiracial person. Each participant got two doses of either the Pfizer-BioNTech BNT162b2 vaccine (n=8) or the Moderna mRNA-1273 vaccine (n=2). Post-COVID blood samples were collected from convalescent patients a median of approximately 100 days after diagnosis, with a range of roughly 30 to 170 days. Post-vaccine blood samples were collected a median of approximately 77 days after the second vaccine dose, ranging from about 13 to 250 days. A few convalescent patients gave samples both early after vaccination (day 14) and late after vaccination (days 161 to 241). In 10 COVID-19 convalescent patients and a handful of infection-naive healthy vaccine recipients, the spike-specific CD4+ TCR repertoire before mRNA vaccination was compared with the repertoire after mRNA vaccination. The investigation overall reported the following: The study included relatively few convalescent patients and did not analyze early timepoints after natural infection. An increase in the median number of SARS-CoV-2-reactive clonotypes from 21 after infection to approximately 41 after vaccination was observed, but the change was not found to be significant. Among convalescent patients, a median roughly 90% of the SARS-CoV-2-reactive clones seen after vaccination appeared only after vaccination, which suggests priming specific to the vaccine. Nearly all vaccine-specific clones in convalescent patients (304 of 307) were mono-reactive for SARS-CoV-2 spike rather than cross-reactive with common cold coronaviruses.

Note on this clonotype: Its antigen has not been determined. Base quality data are lacking; no much larger clone is found one base away.

Library construction relied on PCR. This sample was sequenced with an Illumina iSeq 100. In the paper's pipeline: Non-productive sequences were removed, and CDR3s not starting with C, not ending with F or W, or shorter than 7 amino acids were discarded. Levenshtein distances (stringdist) and unrooted phylogenetic trees (ape) in R version 3.6.1 were used to assess CDR3 homology. The public reads were quality trimmed at Q25 with fastp and then assembled into clones with MiXCR by TCRdb, keeping productive beta chains. Rows are combined by CDR3 protein, so each entry shows the most common genes and DNA. The V and J calls were not made by the authors but by TCRdb's processing. The sample data list 30,000 or so distinct CDR3 sequences, and about 50% of these were observed just once. Approximately 6.1% of the sample lies in the top ten. This specimen's time point label, interpreted: late sampling 161 to 241 days after vaccination in a few convalescent patients. The positive SARS-CoV-2 PCR tests of the convalescent patients were dated from March to December 2020, before the Alpha, Beta and Delta variants emerged in the United States. Ficoll-Paque Plus gradient centrifugation was used to isolate PBMCs from whole blood, and the isolated PBMCs were then either used fresh or cryopreserved at -140C.

Its CDR3 holds 19 amino acids, cysteine through phenylalanine. Only the CDR3 region is kept as DNA, spanning 57 bases read in frame from base 1. Clipping removes 1 base from V and 3 bases from J, with 13 as the unmatched junction base count. CDR1 and CDR2 (SGHTA, FQGNSA) derive from the germline V gene. Recombination connected TRBV7-2 to TRBJ2-1; the junction holds 9 bases that match TRBD2. The TCR comes from a human donor who had recovered from COVID-19. This specimen consisted of CD4+ T cells from blood, obtained about 7 months after SARS-CoV-2 vaccination. Read as DNA, the sequence is TGTGCCAGCAGCTTAGAGGCCCCCCTACGCGGGAGGGTCTACAATGAGCAGTTCTTC. The translation is CASSLEAPLRGRVYNEQFF.